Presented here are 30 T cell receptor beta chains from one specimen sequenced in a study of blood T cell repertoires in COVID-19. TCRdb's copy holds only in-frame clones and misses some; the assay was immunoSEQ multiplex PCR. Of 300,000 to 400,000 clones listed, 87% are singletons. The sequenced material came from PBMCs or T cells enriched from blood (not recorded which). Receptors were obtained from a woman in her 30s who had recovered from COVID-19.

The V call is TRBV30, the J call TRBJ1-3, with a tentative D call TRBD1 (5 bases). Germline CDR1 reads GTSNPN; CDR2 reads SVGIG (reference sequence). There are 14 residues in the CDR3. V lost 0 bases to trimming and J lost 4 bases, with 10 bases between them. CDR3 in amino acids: CAWSVGGVGNTIYF. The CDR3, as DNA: TGTGCCTGGAGTGTCGGAGGGGTCGGAAACACCATATATTTT.

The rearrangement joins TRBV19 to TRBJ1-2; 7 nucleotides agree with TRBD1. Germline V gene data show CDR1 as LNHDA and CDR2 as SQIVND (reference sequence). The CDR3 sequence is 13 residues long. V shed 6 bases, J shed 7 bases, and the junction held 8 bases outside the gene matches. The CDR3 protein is CASSHGQDRGYTF. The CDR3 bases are TGTGCCAGTAGCCATGGACAGGATCGTGGCTACACCTTC.

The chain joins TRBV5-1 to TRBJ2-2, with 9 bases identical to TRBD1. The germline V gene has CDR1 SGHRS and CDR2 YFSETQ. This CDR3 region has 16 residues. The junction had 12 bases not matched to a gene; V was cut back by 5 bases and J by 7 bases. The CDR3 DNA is TGCGCCAGCAGGGCGACACAGGGGGCGCCGGACGGGGAGCTGTTTTTT. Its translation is CASRATQGAPDGELFF.

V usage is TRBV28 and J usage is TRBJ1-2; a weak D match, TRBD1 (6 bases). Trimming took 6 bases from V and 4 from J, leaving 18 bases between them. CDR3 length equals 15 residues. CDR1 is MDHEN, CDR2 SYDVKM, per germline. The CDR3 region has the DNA TGTGCCAGCAGACTGGAGGACAGAGACCTCTATGGCTACACCTTC. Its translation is CASRLEDRDLYGYTF.

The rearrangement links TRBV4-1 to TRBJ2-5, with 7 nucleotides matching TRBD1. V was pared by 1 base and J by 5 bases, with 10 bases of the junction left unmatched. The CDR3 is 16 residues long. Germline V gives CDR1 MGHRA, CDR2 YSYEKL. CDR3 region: CASSQGQGSLWETQYF. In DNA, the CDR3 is TGCGCCAGCAGCCAAGGACAGGGAAGTCTTTGGGAGACCCAGTACTTC.

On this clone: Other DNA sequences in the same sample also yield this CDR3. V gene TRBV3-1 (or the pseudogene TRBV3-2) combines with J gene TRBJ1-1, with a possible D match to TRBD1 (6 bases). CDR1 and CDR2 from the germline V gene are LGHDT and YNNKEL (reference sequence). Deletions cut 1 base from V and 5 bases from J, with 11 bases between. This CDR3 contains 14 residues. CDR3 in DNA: TGTGCCAGCAGCCAAGGAGGGGGGGGGACTGAAGCTTTCTTT. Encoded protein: CASSQGGGGTEAFF.

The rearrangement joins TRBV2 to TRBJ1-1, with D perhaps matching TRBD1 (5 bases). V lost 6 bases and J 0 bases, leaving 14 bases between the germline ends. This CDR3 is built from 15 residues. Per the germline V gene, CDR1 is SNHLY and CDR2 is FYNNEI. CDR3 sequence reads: CASSEQGSVNTEAFF. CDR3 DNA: TGTGCCAGCAGCGAGCAGGGTTCGGTGAACACTGAAGCTTTCTTT.

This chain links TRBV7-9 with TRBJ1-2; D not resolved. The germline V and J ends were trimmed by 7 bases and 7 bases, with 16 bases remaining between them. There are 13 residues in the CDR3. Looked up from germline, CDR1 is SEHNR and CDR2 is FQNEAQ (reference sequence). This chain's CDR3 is CASTKTEVFGYTF. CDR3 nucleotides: TGTGCCAGCACCAAAACGGAGGTTTTTGGCTACACCTTC.

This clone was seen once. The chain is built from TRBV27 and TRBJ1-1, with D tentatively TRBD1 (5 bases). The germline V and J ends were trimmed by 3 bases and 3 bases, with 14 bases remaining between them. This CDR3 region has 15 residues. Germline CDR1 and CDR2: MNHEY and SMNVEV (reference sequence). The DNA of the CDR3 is TGTGCCAGCAGTTTCCTACCGGGGGGGGACACTGAAGCTTTCTTT. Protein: CASSFLPGGDTEAFF.

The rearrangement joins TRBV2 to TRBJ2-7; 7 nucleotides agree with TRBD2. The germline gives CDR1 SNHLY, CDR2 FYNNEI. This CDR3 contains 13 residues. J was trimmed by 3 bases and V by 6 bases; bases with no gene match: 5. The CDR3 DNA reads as TGTGCCAGCAGGGGGGGAGGGTACTACGAGCAGTACTTC. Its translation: CASRGGGYYEQYF.

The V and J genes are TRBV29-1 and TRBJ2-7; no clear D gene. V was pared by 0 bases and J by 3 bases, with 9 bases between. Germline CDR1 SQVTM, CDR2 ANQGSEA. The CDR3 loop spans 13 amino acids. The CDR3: CSVEDLNSYEQYF. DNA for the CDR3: TGCAGCGTTGAAGATCTCAACAGCTACGAGCAGTACTTC.

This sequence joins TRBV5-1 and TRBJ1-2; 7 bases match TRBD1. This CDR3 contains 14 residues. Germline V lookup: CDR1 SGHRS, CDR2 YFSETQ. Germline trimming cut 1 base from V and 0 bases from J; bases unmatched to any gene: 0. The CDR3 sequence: CASSLTGANYGYTF. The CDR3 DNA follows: TGCGCCAGCAGCTTGACAGGGGCTAACTATGGCTACACCTTC.

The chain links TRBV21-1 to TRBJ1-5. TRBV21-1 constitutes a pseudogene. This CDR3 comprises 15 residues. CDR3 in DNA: TGTGCCAGCAGCAAAGGGACCCGGGCGGGACAGCCCCAGCATTTT. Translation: CASSKGTRAGQPQHF.

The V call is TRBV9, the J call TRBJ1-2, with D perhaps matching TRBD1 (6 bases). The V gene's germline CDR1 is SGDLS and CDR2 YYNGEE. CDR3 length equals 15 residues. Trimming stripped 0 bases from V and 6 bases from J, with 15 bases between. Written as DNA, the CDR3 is TGTGCCAGCAGCGTAGCTACCGGCAGGGGAGATGGCTACACCTTC. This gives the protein CASSVATGRGDGYTF.

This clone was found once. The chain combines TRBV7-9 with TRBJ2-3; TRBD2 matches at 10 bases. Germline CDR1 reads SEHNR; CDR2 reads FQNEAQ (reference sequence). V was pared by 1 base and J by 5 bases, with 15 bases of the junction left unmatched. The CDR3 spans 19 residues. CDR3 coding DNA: TGTGCCAGCAGCTTAGACGTTGGTAGCGGGGGGCGATCGGGAGATACGCAGTATTTT. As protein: CASSLDVGSGGRSGDTQYF.

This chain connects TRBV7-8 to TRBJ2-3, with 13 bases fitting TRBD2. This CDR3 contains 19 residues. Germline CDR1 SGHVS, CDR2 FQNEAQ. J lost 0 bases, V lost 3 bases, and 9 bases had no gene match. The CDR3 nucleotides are TGTGCCAGCAGCTTCGGACTAGCGGGGGTGGGGCCTAGCACAGATACGCAGTATTTT. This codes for CASSFGLAGVGPSTDTQYF.

For the CDR3, the DNA is TGTGCCAGCAGCCTAGACAGGGGGAGAAATTCACCCCTCCACTTT. Its translation: CASSLDRGRNSPLHF. This chain connects TRBV9 to TRBJ1-6, with 9 bases aligning to TRBD1. V shed 4 bases, J shed 7 bases, and the junction held 6 bases outside the gene matches. Germline CDR1 reads SGDLS; CDR2 reads YYNGEE. The length of the CDR3 is 15 residues. Together with reference TRBV9 and TRBJ1-6, the CDR3 gives the full variable domain: DSGVTQTPKHLITATGQRVTLRCSPRSGDLSVYWYQQSLDQGLQFLIQYYNGEERAKGNILERFSAQQFPDLHSELNLSSLELGDSALYFCASSLDRGRNSPLHFGNGTRLTVT.

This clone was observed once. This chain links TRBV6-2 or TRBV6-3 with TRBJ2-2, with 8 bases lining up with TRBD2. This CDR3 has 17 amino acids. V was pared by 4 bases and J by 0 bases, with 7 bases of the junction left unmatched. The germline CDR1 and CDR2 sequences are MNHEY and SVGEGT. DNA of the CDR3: TGTGCCAGCAGTTCTCAGCGGGGGAGCGCGAACACCGGGGAGCTGTTTTTT. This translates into CASSSQRGSANTGELFF.

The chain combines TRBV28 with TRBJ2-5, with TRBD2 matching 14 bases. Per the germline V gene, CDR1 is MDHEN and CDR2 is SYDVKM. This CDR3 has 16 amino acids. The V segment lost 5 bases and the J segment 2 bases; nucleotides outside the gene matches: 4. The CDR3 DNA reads TGTGCCAGCAGTCCCGGGACTAGCGGGGGACAAGAGACCCAGTACTTC. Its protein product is CASSPGTSGGQETQYF.

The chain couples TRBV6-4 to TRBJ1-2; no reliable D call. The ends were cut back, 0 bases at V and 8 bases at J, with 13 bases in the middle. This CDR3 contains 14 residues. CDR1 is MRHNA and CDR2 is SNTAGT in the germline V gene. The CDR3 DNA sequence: TGTGCCAGCAGTGACTCGCGTGTTTCGGGGGGCTACACCTTC. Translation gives CASSDSRVSGGYTF.

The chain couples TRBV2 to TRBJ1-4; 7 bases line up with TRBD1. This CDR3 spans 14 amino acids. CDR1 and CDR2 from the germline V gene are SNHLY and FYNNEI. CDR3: CAIAGTDSNEKLFF. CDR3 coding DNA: TGTGCAATTGCGGGGACAGACTCTAATGAAAAACTGTTTTTT.

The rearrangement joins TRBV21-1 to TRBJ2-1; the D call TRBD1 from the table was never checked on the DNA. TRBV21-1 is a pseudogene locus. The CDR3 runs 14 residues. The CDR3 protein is CASSTPRAYNEQFF. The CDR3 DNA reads TGTGCCAGCAGCACACCCAGGGCATACAATGAGCAGTTCTTC.

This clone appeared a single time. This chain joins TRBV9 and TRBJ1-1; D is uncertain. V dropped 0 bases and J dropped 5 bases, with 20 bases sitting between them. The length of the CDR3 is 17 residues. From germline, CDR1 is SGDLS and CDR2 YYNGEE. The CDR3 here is CASSVVGAGRGLTEAFF. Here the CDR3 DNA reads TGTGCCAGCAGCGTAGTAGGAGCAGGTCGGGGTCTGACTGAAGCTTTCTTT.

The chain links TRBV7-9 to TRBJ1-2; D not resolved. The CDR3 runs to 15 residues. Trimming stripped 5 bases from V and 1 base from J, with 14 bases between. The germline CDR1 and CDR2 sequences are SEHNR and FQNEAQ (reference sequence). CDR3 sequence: CASSRNQNSNYGYTF. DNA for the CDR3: TGTGCCAGCAGCCGAAATCAAAACAGTAACTATGGCTACACCTTC. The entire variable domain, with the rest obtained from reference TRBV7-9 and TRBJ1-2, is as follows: DTGVSQNPRHKITKRGQNVTFRCDPISEHNRLYWYRQTLGQGPEFLTYFQNEAQLEKSRLLSDRFSAERPKGSFSTLEIQRTEQGDSAMYLCASSRNQNSNYGYTFGSGTRLTVV.

As DNA, the CDR3 is TGTGCCAGCAGTCGAGGGGGGGTGGAGGAAAAACTGTTTTTT. Translating it yields CASSRGGVEEKLFF. The rearrangement uses TRBV28 and TRBJ1-4; a weak D match, TRBD1 (6 bases). Trimming pared 5 bases from V and 8 bases from J, leaving 15 bases between. Germline-derived CDR1 and CDR2 are MDHEN and SYDVKM. The length of the CDR3 is 14 residues.

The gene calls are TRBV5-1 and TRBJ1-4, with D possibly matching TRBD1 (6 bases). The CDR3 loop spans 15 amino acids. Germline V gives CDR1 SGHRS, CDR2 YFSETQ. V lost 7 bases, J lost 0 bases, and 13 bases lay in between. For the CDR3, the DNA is TGCGCCAGCGGCCCCGGACAGTCAACTAATGAAAAACTGTTTTTT. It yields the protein CASGPGQSTNEKLFF.

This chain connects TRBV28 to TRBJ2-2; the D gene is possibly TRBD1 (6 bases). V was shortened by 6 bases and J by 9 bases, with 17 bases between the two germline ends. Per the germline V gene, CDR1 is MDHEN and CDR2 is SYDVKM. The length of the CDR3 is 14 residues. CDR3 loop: CASSPWKGVRELFF. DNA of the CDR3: TGTGCCAGCAGCCCTTGGAAGGGGGTCAGGGAGCTGTTTTTT.

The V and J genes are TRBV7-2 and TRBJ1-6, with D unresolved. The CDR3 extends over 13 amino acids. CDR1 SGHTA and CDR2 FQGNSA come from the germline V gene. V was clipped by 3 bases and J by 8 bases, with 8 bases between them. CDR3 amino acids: CASSLHRDSPLHF. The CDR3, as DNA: TGTGCCAGCAGCTTGCACAGAGATTCACCCCTCCACTTT.

The CDR3 here is CASSVDRGVNNEQFF. DNA of the CDR3: TGTGCCAGCAGCGTAGACAGGGGCGTAAACAATGAGCAGTTCTTC. The chain uses TRBV9 and TRBJ2-1; 7 bases fit TRBD1. Germline V gives CDR1 SGDLS, CDR2 YYNGEE. Trimming removed 0 bases from V and 5 bases from J; junction bases left unmatched: 5. The CDR3 sequence is 15 residues long.

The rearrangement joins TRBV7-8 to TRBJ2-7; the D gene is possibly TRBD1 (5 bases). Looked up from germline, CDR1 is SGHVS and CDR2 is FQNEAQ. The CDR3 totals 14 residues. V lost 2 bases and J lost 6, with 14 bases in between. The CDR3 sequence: CASSLLAGQREQYF. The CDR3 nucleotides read TGTGCCAGCAGCTTACTGGCAGGACAACGCGAGCAGTACTTC.